This T cell receptor (beta chain) was observed in a study of T cell repertoires in ileal Crohn's disease. Study in general: At surgery, 30% to 40% of patients smoked, with median disease duration approximately 7.3 years.

Germline values: CDR1 MNHEY, CDR2 SVGAGI. Trimming cost V 9 bases and J 8 bases, with 13 bases left between them. The length of the CDR3 is 12 residues. Only in-frame clones appear in the TCRdb table, and some are missing; sequencing was by immunoSEQ multiplex PCR. The sample holds some 15,000 clones, approximately 94% seen once. Of note for this clone: The antigen remains unidentified.

General study findings and limits: High-frequency clones were more common in sorted CD8 than CD4 cells. All patients with clonality above 26.8% had endoscopic recurrence.

The rearrangement links TRBV6-5 to TRBJ1-4, with D uncertain. The receptor was isolated from an adult with Crohn's disease. The specimen was ileal tissue. CDR3 sequence (DNA): TGTGCCAGAACGGGGTATAAAGAAAAACTGTTTTTT. The encoded protein is CARTGYKEKLFF.